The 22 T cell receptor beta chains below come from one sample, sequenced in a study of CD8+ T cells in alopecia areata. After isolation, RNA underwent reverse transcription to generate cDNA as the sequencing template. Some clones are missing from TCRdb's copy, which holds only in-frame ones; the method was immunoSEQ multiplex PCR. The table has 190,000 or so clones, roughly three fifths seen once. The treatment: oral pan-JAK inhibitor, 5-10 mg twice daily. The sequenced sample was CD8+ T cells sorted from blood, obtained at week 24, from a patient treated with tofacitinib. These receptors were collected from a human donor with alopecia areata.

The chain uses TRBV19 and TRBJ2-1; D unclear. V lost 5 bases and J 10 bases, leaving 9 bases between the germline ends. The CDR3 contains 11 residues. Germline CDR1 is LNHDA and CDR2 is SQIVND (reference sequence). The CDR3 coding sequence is TGTGCCAGTAGTGAGGTAGAGGAGCAGTTCTTC. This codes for CASSEVEEQFF. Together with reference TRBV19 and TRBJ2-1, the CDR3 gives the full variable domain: DGGITQSPKYLFRKEGQNVTLSCEQNLNHDAMYWYRQDPGQGLRLIYYSQIVNDFQKGDIAEGYSVSREKKESFPLTVTSAQKNPTAFYLCASSEVEEQFFGPGTRLTVL.

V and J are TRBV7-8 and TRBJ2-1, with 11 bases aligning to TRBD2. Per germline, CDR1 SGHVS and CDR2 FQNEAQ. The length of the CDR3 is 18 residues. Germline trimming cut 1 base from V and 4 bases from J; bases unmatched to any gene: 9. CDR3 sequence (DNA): TGTGCCAGCAGCTTAGTGGTACTAGCGGGGGTCTGGTACAATGAGCAGTTCTTC. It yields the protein CASSLVVLAGVWYNEQFF.

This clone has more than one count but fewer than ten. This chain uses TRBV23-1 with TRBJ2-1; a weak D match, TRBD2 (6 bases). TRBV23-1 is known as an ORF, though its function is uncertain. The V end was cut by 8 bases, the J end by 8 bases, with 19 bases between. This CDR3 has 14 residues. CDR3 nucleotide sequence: TGCGCCAGCCTCCCCGTGGAGGGGTGGGATGAGCAGTTCTTC. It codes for CASLPVEGWDEQFF.

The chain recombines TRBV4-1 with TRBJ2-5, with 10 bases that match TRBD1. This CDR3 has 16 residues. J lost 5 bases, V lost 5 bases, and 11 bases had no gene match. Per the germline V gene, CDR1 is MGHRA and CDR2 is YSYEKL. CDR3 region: CASSDRGTGALETQYF. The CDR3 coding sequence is TGCGCCAGCAGCGACCGGGGGACAGGGGCTTTGGAGACCCAGTACTTC.

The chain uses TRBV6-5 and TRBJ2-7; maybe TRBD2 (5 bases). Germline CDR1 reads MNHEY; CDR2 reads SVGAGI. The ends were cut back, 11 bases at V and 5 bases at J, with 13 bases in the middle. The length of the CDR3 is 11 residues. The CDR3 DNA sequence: TGTGCCTCCACGGGGTGGGACGAGCAGTACTTC. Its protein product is CASTGWDEQYF.

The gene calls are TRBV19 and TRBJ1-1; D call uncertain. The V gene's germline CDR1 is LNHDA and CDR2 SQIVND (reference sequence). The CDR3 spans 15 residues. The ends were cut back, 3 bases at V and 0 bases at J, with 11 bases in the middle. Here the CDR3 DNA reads TGTGCCAGTAGTATTTGGGATACCTTGAACACTGAAGCTTTCTTT. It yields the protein CASSIWDTLNTEAFF.

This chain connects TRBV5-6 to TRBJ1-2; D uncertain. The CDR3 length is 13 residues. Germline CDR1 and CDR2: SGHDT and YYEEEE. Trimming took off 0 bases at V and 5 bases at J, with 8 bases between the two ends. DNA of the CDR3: TGTGCCAGCAGCTTGGCTGGGGAGTATGGCTACACCTTC. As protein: CASSLAGEYGYTF.

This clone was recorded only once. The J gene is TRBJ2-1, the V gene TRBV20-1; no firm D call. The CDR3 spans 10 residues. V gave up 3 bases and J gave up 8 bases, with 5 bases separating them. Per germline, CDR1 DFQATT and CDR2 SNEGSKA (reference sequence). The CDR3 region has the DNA TGCAGTGCTAGTCTTTATGAGCAGTTCTTC. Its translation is CSASLYEQFF.

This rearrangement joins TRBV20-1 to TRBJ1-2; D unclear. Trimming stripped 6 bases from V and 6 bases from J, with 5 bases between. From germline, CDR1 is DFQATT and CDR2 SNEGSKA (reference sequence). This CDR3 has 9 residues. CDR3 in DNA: TGCAGTGCCGGTCATGGCTACACCTTC. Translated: CSAGHGYTF.

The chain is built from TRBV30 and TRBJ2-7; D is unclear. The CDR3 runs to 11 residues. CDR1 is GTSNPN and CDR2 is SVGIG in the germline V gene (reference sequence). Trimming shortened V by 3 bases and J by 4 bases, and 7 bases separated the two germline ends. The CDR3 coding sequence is TGTGCCTGGAGGAAAGAGTACGAGCAGTACTTC. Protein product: CAWRKEYEQYF.

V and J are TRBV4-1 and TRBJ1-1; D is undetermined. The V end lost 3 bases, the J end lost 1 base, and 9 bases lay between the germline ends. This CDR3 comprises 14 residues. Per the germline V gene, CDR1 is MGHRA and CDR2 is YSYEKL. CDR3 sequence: CASSQFGPNTEAFF. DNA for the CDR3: TGCGCCAGCAGCCAGTTCGGACCGAACACTGAAGCTTTCTTT.

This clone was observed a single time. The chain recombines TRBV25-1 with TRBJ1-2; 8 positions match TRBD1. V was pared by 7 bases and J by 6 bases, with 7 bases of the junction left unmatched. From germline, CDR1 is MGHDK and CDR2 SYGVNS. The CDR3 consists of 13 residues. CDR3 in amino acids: CASTQQGGDGYTF. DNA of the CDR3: TGTGCCAGCACCCAACAGGGGGGGGATGGCTACACCTTC.

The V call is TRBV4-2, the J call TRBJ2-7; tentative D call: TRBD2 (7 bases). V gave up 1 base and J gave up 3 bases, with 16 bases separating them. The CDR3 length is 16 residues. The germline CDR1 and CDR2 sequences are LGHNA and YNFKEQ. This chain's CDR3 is CASSQVGGGLLYEQYF. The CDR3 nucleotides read TGTGCCAGCAGCCAAGTAGGGGGGGGACTCCTCTACGAGCAGTACTTC.

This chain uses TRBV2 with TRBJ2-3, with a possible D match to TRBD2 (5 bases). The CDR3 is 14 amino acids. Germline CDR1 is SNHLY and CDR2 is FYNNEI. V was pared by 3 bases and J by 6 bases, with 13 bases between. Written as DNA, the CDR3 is TGTGCCAGCAGTGACGCGGGTCAAGGGGATACGCAGTATTTT. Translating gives CASSDAGQGDTQYF.

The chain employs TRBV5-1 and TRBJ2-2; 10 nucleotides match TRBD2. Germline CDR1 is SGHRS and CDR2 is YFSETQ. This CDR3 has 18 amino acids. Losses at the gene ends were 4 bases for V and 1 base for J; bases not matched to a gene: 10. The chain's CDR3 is CASSPAVSSGGNTGELFF. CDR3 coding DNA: TGCGCCAGCAGCCCGGCCGTCTCTAGCGGGGGGAACACCGGGGAGCTGTTTTTT.

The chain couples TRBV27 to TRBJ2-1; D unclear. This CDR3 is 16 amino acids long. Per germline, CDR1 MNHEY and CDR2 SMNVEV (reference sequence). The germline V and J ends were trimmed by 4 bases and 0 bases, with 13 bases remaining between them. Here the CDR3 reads CASSSPEVSSYNEQFF. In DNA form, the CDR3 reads TGTGCCAGCAGTTCCCCCGAGGTTAGCTCCTACAATGAGCAGTTCTTC.

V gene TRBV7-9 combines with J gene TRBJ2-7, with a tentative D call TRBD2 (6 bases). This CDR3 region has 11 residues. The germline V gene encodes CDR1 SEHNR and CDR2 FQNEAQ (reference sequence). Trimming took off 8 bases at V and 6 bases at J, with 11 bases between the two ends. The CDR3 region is CASGRGFEQYF. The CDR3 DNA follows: TGTGCCAGCGGGCGGGGCTTCGAGCAGTACTTC.

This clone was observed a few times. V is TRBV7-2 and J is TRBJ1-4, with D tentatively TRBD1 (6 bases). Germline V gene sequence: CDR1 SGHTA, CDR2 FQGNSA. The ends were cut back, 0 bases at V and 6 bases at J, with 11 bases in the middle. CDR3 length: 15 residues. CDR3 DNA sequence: TGTGCCAGCAGCTTAGCCCTCCGGACAGATGAAAAACTGTTTTTT. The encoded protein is CASSLALRTDEKLFF. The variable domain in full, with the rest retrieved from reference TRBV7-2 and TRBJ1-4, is GAGVSQSPSNKVTEKGKDVELRCDPISGHTALYWYRQSLGQGLEFLIYFQGNSAPDKSGLPSDRFSAERTGGSVSTLTIQRTQQEDSAVYLCASSLALRTDEKLFFGSGTQLSVL.

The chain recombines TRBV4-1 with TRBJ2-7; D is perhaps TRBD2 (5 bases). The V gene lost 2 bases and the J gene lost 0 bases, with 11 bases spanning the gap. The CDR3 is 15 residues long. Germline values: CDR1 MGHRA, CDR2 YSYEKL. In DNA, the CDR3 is TGCGCCAGCAGCCAACAAGGACTGAGCTCCTACGAGCAGTACTTC. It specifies CASSQQGLSSYEQYF.

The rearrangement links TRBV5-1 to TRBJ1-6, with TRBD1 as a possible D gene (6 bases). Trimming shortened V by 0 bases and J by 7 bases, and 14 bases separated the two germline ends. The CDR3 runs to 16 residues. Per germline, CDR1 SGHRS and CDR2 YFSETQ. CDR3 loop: CASSLDTGGENSPLHF. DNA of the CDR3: TGCGCCAGCAGCTTGGATACGGGGGGCGAAAATTCACCCCTCCACTTT.

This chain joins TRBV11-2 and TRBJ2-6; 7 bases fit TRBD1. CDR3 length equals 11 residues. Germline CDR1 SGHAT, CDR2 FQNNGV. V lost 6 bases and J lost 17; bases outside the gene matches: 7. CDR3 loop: CASRETGRMTF. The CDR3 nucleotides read TGTGCCAGCAGGGAGACAGGGAGAATGACTTTC.

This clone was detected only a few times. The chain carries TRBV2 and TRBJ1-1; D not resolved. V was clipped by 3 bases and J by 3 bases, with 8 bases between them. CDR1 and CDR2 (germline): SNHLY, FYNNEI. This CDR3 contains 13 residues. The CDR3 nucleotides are TGTGCCAGCAGTGATGGCGGGTACACTGAAGCTTTCTTT. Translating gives CASSDGGYTEAFF.